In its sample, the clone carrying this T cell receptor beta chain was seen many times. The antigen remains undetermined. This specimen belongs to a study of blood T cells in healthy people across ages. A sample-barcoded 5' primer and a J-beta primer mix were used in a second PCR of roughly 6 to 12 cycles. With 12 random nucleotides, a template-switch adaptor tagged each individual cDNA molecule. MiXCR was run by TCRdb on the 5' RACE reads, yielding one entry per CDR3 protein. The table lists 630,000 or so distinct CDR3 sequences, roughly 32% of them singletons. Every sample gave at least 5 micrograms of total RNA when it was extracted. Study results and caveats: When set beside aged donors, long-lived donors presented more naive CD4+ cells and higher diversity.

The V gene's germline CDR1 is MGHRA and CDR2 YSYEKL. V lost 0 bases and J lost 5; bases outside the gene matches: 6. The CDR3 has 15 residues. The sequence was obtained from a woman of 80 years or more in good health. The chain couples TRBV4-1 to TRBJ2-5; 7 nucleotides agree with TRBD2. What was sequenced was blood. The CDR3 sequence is CASSQDGGGEETQYF. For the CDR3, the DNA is TGCGCCAGCAGCCAAGATGGTGGGGGGGAGGAGACCCAGTACTTC.